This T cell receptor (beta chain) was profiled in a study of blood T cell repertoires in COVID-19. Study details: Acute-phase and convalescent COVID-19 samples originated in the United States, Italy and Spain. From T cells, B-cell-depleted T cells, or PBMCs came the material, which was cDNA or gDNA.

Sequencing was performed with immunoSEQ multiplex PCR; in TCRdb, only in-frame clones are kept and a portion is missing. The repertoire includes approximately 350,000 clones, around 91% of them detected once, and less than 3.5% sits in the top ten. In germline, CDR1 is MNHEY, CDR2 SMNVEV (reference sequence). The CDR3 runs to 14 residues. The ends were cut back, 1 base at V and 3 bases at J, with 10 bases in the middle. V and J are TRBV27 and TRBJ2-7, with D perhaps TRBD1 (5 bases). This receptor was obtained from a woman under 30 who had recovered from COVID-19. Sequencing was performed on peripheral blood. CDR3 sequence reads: CASSLYRSHYEQYV. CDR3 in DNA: TGTGCCAGCAGTTTATACAGGTCCCACTACGAGCAGTACGTC.